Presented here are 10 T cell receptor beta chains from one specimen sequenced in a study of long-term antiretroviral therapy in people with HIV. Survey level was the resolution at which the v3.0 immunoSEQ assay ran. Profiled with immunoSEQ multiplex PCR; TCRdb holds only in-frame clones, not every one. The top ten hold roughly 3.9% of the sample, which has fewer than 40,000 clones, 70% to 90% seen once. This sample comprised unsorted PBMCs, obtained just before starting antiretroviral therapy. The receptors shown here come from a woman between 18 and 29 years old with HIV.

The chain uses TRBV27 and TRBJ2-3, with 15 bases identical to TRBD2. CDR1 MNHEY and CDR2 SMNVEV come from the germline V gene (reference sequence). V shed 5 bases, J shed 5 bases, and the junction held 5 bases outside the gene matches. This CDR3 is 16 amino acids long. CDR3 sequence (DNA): TGTGCCAGCAGTCCCCGGACTAGCGGGAGGGGAGATACGCAGTATTTT. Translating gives CASSPRTSGRGDTQYF.

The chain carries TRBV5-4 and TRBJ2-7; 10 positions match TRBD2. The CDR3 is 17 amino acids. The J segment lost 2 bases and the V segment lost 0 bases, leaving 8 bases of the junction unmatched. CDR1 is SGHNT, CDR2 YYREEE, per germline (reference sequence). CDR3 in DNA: TGTGCCAGCAGCTTGGCCAGCGGCCTAGCGGGGGCCTACGAGCAGTACTTC. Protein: CASSLASGLAGAYEQYF.

CDR3 amino acids: CAISEVRVSGQPVTSRLQETQYF. CDR3 coding DNA: TGTGCCATCAGTGAGGTTCGGGTGTCCGGACAGCCCGTGACTAGCAGATTGCAAGAGACCCAGTACTTC. The rearrangement links TRBV10-3 to TRBJ2-5; TRBD2 might be the D (7 bases). CDR3 size: 23 residues. The V gene lost 2 bases and the J gene lost 2 bases, with 36 bases spanning the gap. Per the germline V gene, CDR1 is ENHRY and CDR2 is SYGVKD.

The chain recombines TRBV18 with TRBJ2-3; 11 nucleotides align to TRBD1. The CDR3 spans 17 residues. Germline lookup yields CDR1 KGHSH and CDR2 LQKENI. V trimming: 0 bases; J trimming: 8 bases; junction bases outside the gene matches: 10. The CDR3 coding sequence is TGTGCCAGCTCACCACCAGGACAGGGGGCCGGGGTCATTACGCAGTATTTT. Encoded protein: CASSPPGQGAGVITQYF.

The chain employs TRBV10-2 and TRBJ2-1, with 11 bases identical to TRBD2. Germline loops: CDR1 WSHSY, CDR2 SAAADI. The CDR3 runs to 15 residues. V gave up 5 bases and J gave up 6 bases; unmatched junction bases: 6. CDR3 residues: CASSLAGGPSNEQFF. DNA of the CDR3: TGCGCCAGCAGTTTAGCGGGAGGGCCAAGCAATGAGCAGTTCTTC.

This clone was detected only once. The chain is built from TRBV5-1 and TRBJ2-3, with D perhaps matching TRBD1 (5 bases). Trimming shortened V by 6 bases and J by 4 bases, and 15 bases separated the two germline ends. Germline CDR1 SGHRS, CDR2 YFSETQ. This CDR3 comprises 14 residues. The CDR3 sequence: CASKSTVQADTQYF. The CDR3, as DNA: TGCGCCAGCAAATCGACAGTTCAAGCAGATACGCAGTATTTT. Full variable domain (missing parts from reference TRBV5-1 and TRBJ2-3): KAGVTQTPRYLIKTRGQQVTLSCSPISGHRSVSWYQQTPGQGLQFLFEYFSETQRNKGNFPGRFSGRQFSNSRSEMNVSTLELGDSALYLCASKSTVQADTQYFGPGTRLTVL.

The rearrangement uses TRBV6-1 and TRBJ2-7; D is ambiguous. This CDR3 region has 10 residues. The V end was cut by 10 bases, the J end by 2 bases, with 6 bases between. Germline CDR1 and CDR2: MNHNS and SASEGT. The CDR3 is CATSPYEQYF. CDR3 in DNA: TGTGCCACCAGCCCCTACGAGCAGTACTTC.

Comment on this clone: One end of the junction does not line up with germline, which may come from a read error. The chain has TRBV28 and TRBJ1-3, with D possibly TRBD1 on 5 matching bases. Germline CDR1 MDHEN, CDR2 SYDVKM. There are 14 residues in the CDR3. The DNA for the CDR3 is TGTGCCAGCTATCGGGACCCTGCTGGAGACACCATATATTTT. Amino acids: CASYRDPAGDTIYF. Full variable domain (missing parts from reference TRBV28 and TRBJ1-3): DVKVTQSSRYLVKRTGEKVFLECVQDMDHENMFWYRQDPGLGLRLIYFSYDVKMKEKGDIPEGYSVSREKKERFSLILESASTNQTSMYLCASYRDPAGDTIYFGEGSWLTVV.

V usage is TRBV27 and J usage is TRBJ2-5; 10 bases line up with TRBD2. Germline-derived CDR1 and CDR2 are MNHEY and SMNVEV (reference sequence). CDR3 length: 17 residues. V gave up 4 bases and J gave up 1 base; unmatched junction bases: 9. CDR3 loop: CASSSHLAGGLQETQYF. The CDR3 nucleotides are TGTGCCAGCAGTTCTCACTTAGCGGGAGGACTCCAAGAGACCCAGTACTTC.

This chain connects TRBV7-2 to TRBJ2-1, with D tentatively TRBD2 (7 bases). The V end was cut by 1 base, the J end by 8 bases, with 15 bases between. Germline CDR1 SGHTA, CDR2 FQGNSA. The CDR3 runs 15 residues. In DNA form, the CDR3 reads TGTGCCAGCAGCTTAGGAACAGGGAGGGTGGATGAGCAGTTCTTC. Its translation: CASSLGTGRVDEQFF.